Listed here are 31 T cell receptor beta chains from one sample, sequenced in a study of technical replicates of blood from a handful of donors. Using immunoSEQ multiplex PCR, the repertoire was profiled, and TCRdb retains in-frame clones only, with some absent. The sample has about 81,000 clones, around 95% seen once; the top ten hold roughly 0.36%. The sample comprised T cells isolated from PBMCs. These receptors were taken from a human donor in good health.

A single count supports this clone. The chain is built from TRBV27 and TRBJ2-1, with a possible D match to TRBD2 (5 bases). CDR3 length equals 16 residues. V was clipped by 2 bases and J by 2 bases, with 13 bases between them. Germline V gene lookup returns CDR1 MNHEY and CDR2 SMNVEV (reference sequence). The CDR3 here is CASSLSSLAAYNEQFF. CDR3 nucleotides: TGTGCCAGCAGTTTAAGTTCGCTAGCTGCCTACAATGAGCAGTTCTTC.

The CDR3 is CASSSPRSGSNEQYF. CDR3 DNA: TGTGCCAGCAGCTCCCCCCGGTCCGGGAGTAATGAGCAGTACTTC. The J gene is TRBJ2-7, the V gene TRBV7-9, with D possibly TRBD2 on 6 matching bases. The CDR3 has 15 amino acids. CDR1 is SEHNR and CDR2 is FQNEAQ in the germline V gene (reference sequence). The V end was cut by 4 bases, the J end by 7 bases, with 20 bases between.

V gene TRBV4-3 combines with J gene TRBJ2-2; 7 positions agree with TRBD1. V lost 2 bases to trimming and J lost 6 bases; unmatched junction nucleotides: 6. CDR3 size: 15 residues. CDR1 LGHNA and CDR2 YSLEER come from the germline V gene. CDR3 DNA: TGCGCCAGCAGCCAACCATACAGGGGATCCGGGGAGCTGTTTTTT. This translates into CASSQPYRGSGELFF.

The chain combines TRBV4-1 with TRBJ2-7; 11 bases map to TRBD2. Losses at the gene ends were 0 bases for V and 2 bases for J; bases not matched to a gene: 3. This CDR3 spans 16 amino acids. The germline CDR1 and CDR2 sequences are MGHRA and YSYEKL. The CDR3 DNA reads as TGCGCCAGCAGCCAAGAACCGGGACTAGCGGCCTACGAGCAGTACTTC. Protein: CASSQEPGLAAYEQYF.

The chain joins TRBV27 to TRBJ2-7; no reliable D call. With 3 bases removed from V and 1 base from J, the gap between germline ends came to 10 bases. Germline V gives CDR1 MNHEY, CDR2 SMNVEV (reference sequence). The CDR3 is made up of 14 amino acids. CDR3 protein: CASSFSDRSYEQYF. The DNA of the CDR3 is TGTGCCAGCAGTTTCTCTGATCGGTCCTACGAGCAGTACTTC.

The J gene is TRBJ1-5, the V gene TRBV15, with D possibly matching TRBD1 (6 bases). This CDR3 is 16 amino acids long. Trimming cost V 5 bases and J 1 base, with 15 bases left between them. Germline values: CDR1 LNHNV, CDR2 YYDKDF (reference sequence). Here the CDR3 DNA reads TGTGCCACCAGCCAAACCGGGACACCGAGCAATCAGCCCCAGCATTTT. Amino acids: CATSQTGTPSNQPQHF.

The V call is TRBV7-2, the J call TRBJ2-3; maybe TRBD2 (7 bases). This CDR3 spans 15 amino acids. V was pared by 0 bases and J by 5 bases, with 12 bases between. Germline CDR1 SGHTA, CDR2 FQGNSA. The CDR3 spells CASSLASRGQDTQYF. The CDR3 DNA reads TGTGCCAGCAGCTTAGCCTCGCGGGGGCAAGATACGCAGTATTTT. Using reference TRBV7-2 and TRBJ2-3 for the parts outside the CDR3, the full variable domain is GAGVSQSPSNKVTEKGKDVELRCDPISGHTALYWYRQSLGQGLEFLIYFQGNSAPDKSGLPSDRFSAERTGGSVSTLTIQRTQQEDSAVYLCASSLASRGQDTQYFGPGTRLTVL.

The chain recombines TRBV6-1 with TRBJ1-1; D remains ambiguous. V shed 2 bases and J shed 5 bases, with 9 bases lying between them. Germline CDR1 MNHNS, CDR2 SASEGT. The CDR3 has 13 amino acids. The CDR3 bases are TGTGCCAGCAGTGAAACGTGGAGGACTGAAGCTTTCTTT. Its translation is CASSETWRTEAFF.

The chain recombines TRBV25-1 with TRBJ1-5, with 9 nucleotides matching TRBD1. The CDR3 is 14 residues long. Germline-derived CDR1 and CDR2 are MGHDK and SYGVNS. The ends lost 5 bases at V and 5 bases at J; junction bases unmatched: 4. The CDR3 bases are TGTGCCAGCAGTACGACAGGGGGAGATCAGCCCCAGCATTTT. Its translation is CASSTTGGDQPQHF. Together with reference TRBV25-1 and TRBJ1-5, the CDR3 gives the full variable domain: EADIYQTPRYLVIGTGKKITLECSQTMGHDKMYWYQQDPGMELHLIHYSYGVNSTEKGDLSSESTVSRIRTEHFPLTLESARPSHTSQYLCASSTTGGDQPQHFGDGTRLSIL.

CDR3 sequence reads: CASSVAGTGTAGNTIYF. DNA of the CDR3: TGTGCCAGCAGCGTCGCCGGGACAGGGACCGCTGGAAACACCATATATTTT. The chain recombines TRBV9 with TRBJ1-3; 9 bases fit TRBD1. Germline V gives CDR1 SGDLS, CDR2 YYNGEE. This CDR3 is 17 amino acids long. The trim removed 2 bases at V and 2 bases at J, leaving 8 bases unmatched.

The chain couples TRBV27 to TRBJ1-5; D is undetermined. This CDR3 spans 14 amino acids. Germline CDR1 and CDR2: MNHEY and SMNVEV (reference sequence). V shed 3 bases and J shed 11 bases, with 17 bases lying between them. CDR3 sequence: CASSFIGSGEAQHF. As DNA, the CDR3 is TGTGCCAGCAGTTTTATAGGATCCGGGGAGGCCCAGCATTTT.

The rearrangement uses TRBV12-5 and TRBJ2-1, with 8 bases fitting TRBD2. CDR1 is LGHNT, CDR2 FRNRAP, per germline. The ends lost 4 bases at V and 5 bases at J; junction bases unmatched: 4. The CDR3 covers 14 residues. The CDR3 is CASGWIAGNNEQFF. The CDR3 bases are TGTGCTAGTGGTTGGATAGCGGGAAACAATGAGCAGTTCTTC.

The chain employs TRBV11-2 and TRBJ2-3; D unresolved. Germline CDR1 is SGHAT and CDR2 is FQNNGV. Deletions cut 1 base from V and 6 bases from J, with 14 bases between. This CDR3 is built from 15 residues. CDR3 sequence (DNA): TGTGCCAGCAGCTTAGGAGCCCCGGTAGAGGATACGCAGTATTTT. This sequence encodes CASSLGAPVEDTQYF.

The chain uses TRBV9 and TRBJ2-3, with unresolved D. Between the trimmed V and J ends, which lost 3 bases and 5 bases, there was a span of 10 bases. This CDR3 has 13 residues. Per germline, CDR1 SGDLS and CDR2 YYNGEE. The CDR3 DNA reads TGTGCCAGCAGCGCTACCTCTGTAGATACGCAGTATTTT. Translating it yields CASSATSVDTQYF.

The rearrangement joins TRBV5-1 to TRBJ1-2; 8 nucleotides align to TRBD1. The germline gives CDR1 SGHRS, CDR2 YFSETQ. V shed 0 bases and J 4 bases; nucleotides not matched to a gene: 8. The CDR3 extends over 16 amino acids. CDR3 in DNA: TGCGCCAGCAGCTTGGCAGGGGGCAGTTATAGCTATGGCTACACCTTC. Translated, it gives CASSLAGGSYSYGYTF.

V is TRBV7-3 and J is TRBJ2-1; D not certain. The germline gives CDR1 SGHTA, CDR2 FQGTGA. The CDR3 is made up of 13 amino acids. V lost 5 bases to trimming and J lost 4 bases, with 9 bases between them. DNA of the CDR3: TGTGCCAGCAGCATCTCGACTTACAATGAGCAGTTCTTC. Residues: CASSISTYNEQFF.

The chain uses TRBV4-1 and TRBJ2-7; 8 positions agree with TRBD2. CDR1 is MGHRA and CDR2 is YSYEKL in the germline V gene. This CDR3 is built from 17 residues. The J segment lost 6 bases and the V segment lost 0 bases, leaving 13 bases of the junction unmatched. CDR3 protein: CASSQDLGREVLVEQYF. In DNA, the CDR3 is TGCGCCAGCAGCCAAGATTTAGGGCGGGAGGTCTTGGTCGAGCAGTACTTC.

This clone was seen just once. This sequence joins TRBV15 and TRBJ2-7; D not certain. This CDR3 region has 12 residues. Germline loops: CDR1 LNHNV, CDR2 YYDKDF (reference sequence). Between the trimmed V and J ends, which lost 8 bases and 3 bases, there was a span of 11 bases. Here the CDR3 DNA reads TGTGCCACCGGGCCTTACCTCTACGAGCAGTACTTC. Amino acids: CATGPYLYEQYF.

V is TRBV27 and J is TRBJ2-7; D uncertain. The CDR3 has 14 amino acids. Germline V gene sequence: CDR1 MNHEY, CDR2 SMNVEV (reference sequence). V was trimmed by 3 bases and J by 3 bases, leaving 12 bases between them. CDR3 nucleotides: TGTGCCAGCAGTTTCGCGGCGGCTAGCTACGAGCAGTACTTC. It yields the protein CASSFAAASYEQYF.

The rearrangement links TRBV29-1 to TRBJ2-7; D gene uncertain. The V gene's germline CDR1 is SQVTM and CDR2 ANQGSEA. V lost 5 bases and J lost 0, with 8 bases in between. This CDR3 spans 12 amino acids. The CDR3 nucleotides read TGCAGCGTTTCTGGCTTCTCCTACGAGCAGTACTTC. Translation gives CSVSGFSYEQYF.

V gene TRBV5-1 combines with J gene TRBJ1-5; D possibly corresponds to TRBD1 (5 bases). V lost 4 bases and J lost 10, with 21 bases in between. The CDR3 consists of 15 residues. Germline V gene sequence: CDR1 SGHRS, CDR2 YFSETQ. Here the CDR3 reads CASSPTGEGVIPQHF. As DNA, the CDR3 is TGCGCCAGCAGCCCAACAGGAGAAGGTGTCATCCCCCAGCATTTT.

The table lists this clone with a count of one. The CDR3 reads CASSVGGLGLSYNEQFF. The CDR3 region has the DNA TGTGCCAGCAGCGTAGGCGGGCTAGGACTATCCTACAATGAGCAGTTCTTC. The chain is built from TRBV9 and TRBJ2-1, with D perhaps TRBD2 (6 bases). Trimming shortened V by 0 bases and J by 1 base, and 14 bases separated the two germline ends. Germline V gene lookup returns CDR1 SGDLS and CDR2 YYNGEE. CDR3 length: 17 amino acids.

The chain carries TRBV28 and TRBJ2-7; TRBD2 matches 8 bases. Germline V gene sequence: CDR1 MDHEN, CDR2 SYDVKM. J was trimmed by 3 bases and V by 1 base; bases with no gene match: 8. This CDR3 is built from 16 residues. CDR3 loop: CASSLFITGTSYEQYF. The CDR3 DNA sequence: TGTGCCAGCAGTTTATTTATAACCGGGACTAGCTACGAGCAGTACTTC.

This clone was observed a single time. The chain recombines TRBV9 with TRBJ2-1; weak D call: TRBD1 (7 bases). Germline lookup yields CDR1 SGDLS and CDR2 YYNGEE. This CDR3 is built from 15 residues. With 3 bases removed from V and 7 bases from J, the gap between germline ends came to 17 bases. CDR3 in DNA: TGTGCCAGCAGCGGGGGGACTCAGGGGGAAAATGAGCAGTTCTTC. This sequence encodes CASSGGTQGENEQFF. Variable domain in full (rest from reference TRBV9 and TRBJ2-1): DSGVTQTPKHLITATGQRVTLRCSPRSGDLSVYWYQQSLDQGLQFLIQYYNGEERAKGNILERFSAQQFPDLHSELNLSSLELGDSALYFCASSGGTQGENEQFFGPGTRLTVL.

The chain carries TRBV7-8 and TRBJ1-2, with D perhaps TRBD1 (5 bases). The CDR3 runs 12 residues. Per germline, CDR1 SGHVS and CDR2 FQNEAQ. Trimming pared 5 bases from V and 7 bases from J, leaving 11 bases between. The CDR3: CASSPLGLGYTF. Written as DNA, the CDR3 is TGTGCCAGCAGCCCCCTGGGGCTTGGCTACACCTTC.

The chain couples TRBV10-3 to TRBJ2-7; TRBD2 matches 10 bases. This CDR3 has 17 amino acids. V dropped 0 bases and J dropped 2; count of bases not matched to a gene: 7. CDR1 is ENHRY and CDR2 is SYGVKD in the germline V gene. CDR3 coding DNA: TGTGCCATCAGTGAGTCGGGCAGCGGGAGGGCTGCCTACGAGCAGTACTTC. Its translation is CAISESGSGRAAYEQYF.

The rearrangement links TRBV27 to TRBJ1-1, with 8 positions matching TRBD1. V lost 4 bases, J lost 2 bases, and 3 bases stayed unmatched. The CDR3 has 14 residues. Germline CDR1 is MNHEY and CDR2 is SMNVEV (reference sequence). CDR3: CASSWDRINTEAFF. The CDR3 DNA sequence: TGTGCCAGCAGTTGGGACAGGATCAACACTGAAGCTTTCTTT.

The J gene is TRBJ1-2, the V gene TRBV6-5; maybe TRBD1 (5 bases). The V gene lost 2 bases and the J gene lost 5 bases, with 12 bases spanning the gap. There are 14 residues in the CDR3. The germline V gene has CDR1 MNHEY and CDR2 SVGAGI. The CDR3 nucleotides read TGTGCCAGCAGTTACGCGGGGGGAGGGTATGGCTACACCTTC. Translated: CASSYAGGGYGYTF.

The chain is built from TRBV23-1 and TRBJ1-5; D remains unclear. TRBV23-1 is noted as an ORF with a role that remains uncertain. The CDR3 length is 12 residues. The germline V and J ends were trimmed by 2 bases and 5 bases, with 4 bases remaining between them. CDR3 protein: CASSQPYQPQHF. CDR3 DNA sequence: TGCGCCAGCAGTCAACCCTATCAGCCCCAGCATTTT.

The chain is built from TRBV27 and TRBJ1-5, with 7 bases that match TRBD1. The V gene's germline CDR1 is MNHEY and CDR2 SMNVEV (reference sequence). V trimming: 6 bases; J trimming: 1 base; junction bases outside the gene matches: 3. The CDR3 sequence is 14 residues long. The CDR3 DNA sequence: TGTGCCAGCAGATTACAGGGGAGCAATCAGCCCCAGCATTTT. This encodes CASRLQGSNQPQHF.

The V gene is TRBV4-1, the J gene TRBJ2-7, with D perhaps matching TRBD2 (7 bases). Germline CDR1 MGHRA, CDR2 YSYEKL. CDR3 length: 16 residues. Trimming took off 4 bases at V and 5 bases at J, with 21 bases between the two ends. The CDR3 protein is CASSLQKGEGWDEQYF. The CDR3 region has the DNA TGCGCCAGCAGCCTTCAGAAGGGGGAGGGTTGGGACGAGCAGTACTTC.